This T cell receptor beta chain was identified in a study of T cells in Graves' hyperthyroidism and ophthalmopathy. Investigators excluded patients with uncontrolled infection, other autoimmune disease, pregnancy or lactation. This CDR3 has 15 amino acids. The V segment lost 0 bases and the J segment 7 bases; nucleotides outside the gene matches: 10. Germline CDR1 is DFQATT and CDR2 is SNEGSKA (reference sequence). The TCR beta CDR3 regions underwent amplification using RNA transcripts as the source. The TCR CDR3 was amplified in a first-round RT-PCR using the HTBI primer set. One entry per CDR3 protein, called by TCRdb with MiXCR from the multiplex PCR reads. Among some 92,000 distinct CDR3 sequences listed, roughly 37% were seen once. This clonotype was found a few times. One base away lies a much larger clone, so this may be a sequencing read error.

This TCR was sampled from a woman in her twenties or thirties with Graves' hyperthyroidism. Sequenced material: peripheral blood or thyroid tissue (not recorded which). This chain connects TRBV20-1 to TRBJ2-7; 9 bases map to TRBD2. In DNA form, the CDR3 reads TGCAGTGCTAGAGAGCGGGGGGGACTGACTCGAGAGCAGTACTTC. This translates into CSARERGGLTREQYF.